Below, one T cell receptor beta chain is given with its context. The data derive from a study of shared clonotypes between healthy human individuals. In the study overall: Each donor contributed plates that comprised three CD4 naive, three CD4 memory, two CD8 naive and one CD8 memory.

Per germline, CDR1 LGHNA and CDR2 YSLEER. There are 17 residues in the CDR3. V shed 1 base, J shed 2 bases, and the junction held 7 bases outside the gene matches. The data were produced by immunoSEQ multiplex PCR, yet TCRdb's version contains in-frame clones alone and is incomplete. Seen here are 2,100,000 or so clones, more than 90% observed once, and the top ten hold roughly 0.13%. This chain uses TRBV4-3 with TRBJ2-3, with 9 bases that match TRBD2. Material for sequencing was naive CD4+ T cells sorted from blood. Regarding subset: CD45RA+ positively selected. The receptor was derived from a young man in good health. DNA for the CDR3: TGCGCCAGCAGCCAAGGGTCGGCGGGAGGGTCCACAGATACGCAGTATTTT. This translates into CASSQGSAGGSTDTQYF.